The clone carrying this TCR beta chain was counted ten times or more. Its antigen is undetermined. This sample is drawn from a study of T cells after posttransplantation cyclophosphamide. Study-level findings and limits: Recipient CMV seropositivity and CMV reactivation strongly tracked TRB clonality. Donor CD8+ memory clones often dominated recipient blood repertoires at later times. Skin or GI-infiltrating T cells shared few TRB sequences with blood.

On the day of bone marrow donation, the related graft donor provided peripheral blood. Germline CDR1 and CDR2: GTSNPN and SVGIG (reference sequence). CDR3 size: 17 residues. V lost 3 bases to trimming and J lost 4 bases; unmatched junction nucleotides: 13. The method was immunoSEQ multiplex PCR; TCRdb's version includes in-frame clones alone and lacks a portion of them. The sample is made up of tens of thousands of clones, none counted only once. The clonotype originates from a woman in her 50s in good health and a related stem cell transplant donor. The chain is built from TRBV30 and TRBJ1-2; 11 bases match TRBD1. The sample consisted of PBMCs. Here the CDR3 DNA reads TGTGCCTGGAGGGGCTCCCGGACAGGGGGCTCATCCTATGGCTACACCTTC. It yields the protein CAWRGSRTGGSSYGYTF. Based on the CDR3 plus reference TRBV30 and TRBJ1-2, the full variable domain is SQTIHQWPATLVQPVGSPLSLECTVEGTSNPNLYWYRQAAGRGLQLLFYSVGIGQISSEVPQNLSASRPQDRQFILSSKKLLLSDSGFYLCAWRGSRTGGSSYGYTFGSGTRLTVV.